What follows are 24 T cell receptor beta chains derived from one specimen sequenced in a study of T cells after yellow fever vaccination (dated by TCRdb to about 2019). The treatment or condition label corresponds to: live attenuated yellow fever vaccine strain. The library was built by means of 5' RACE. The sample was run on an Illumina HiSeq 2500. TCRdb's own reprocessing of the public reads used fastp at Q25 and MiXCR and kept productive beta chains. CDR3 protein sequences are deduplicated, and each keeps its most common genes and DNA. The sample contains 50,000 or so distinct CDR3 sequences, more than 5.5% of them found a single time. Less than 45% of the sample goes to the ten largest clones. The material was CD8+ T cells sorted from PBMCs, obtained on the day of the first yellow fever vaccination. All receptors come from a man aged 18 to 29 who received the YFV17D yellow fever vaccine.

This clonotype has ten or more counts. V gene TRBV21-1 combines with J gene TRBJ1-6. TRBV21-1 is deemed a pseudogene. This CDR3 has 16 amino acids. The CDR3 loop is CASSNAYDQFNSPLHF. DNA for the CDR3: TGTGCCAGCAGCAATGCATACGACCAATTTAATTCACCCCTCCACTTT.

On this clonotype itself: It may be a read error: a sequence one base away is much more abundant. V gene TRBV5-5 combines with J gene TRBJ2-1; D might be TRBD1 or TRBD2, each matching 6 bases. CDR3 length equals 18 residues. CDR1 SGHKS and CDR2 YYEKEE come from the germline V gene (reference sequence). Trimming removed 3 bases at V and 3 bases at J, with 22 bases between. The CDR3 sequence is CASSSSLRLEGDYNEQFF. As DNA, the CDR3 is TGTGCCAGCAGCTCATCTTTAAGACTAGAGGGGGACTACAATGAGCAGTTCTTC.

This clonotype was seen more than once but under ten times. J is TRBJ2-2 and V is TRBV6-5, with a tentative D call TRBD2 (5 bases). The CDR3 runs 14 residues. CDR1 and CDR2 (germline): MNHEY, SVGAGI. V lost 3 bases and J 6 bases, leaving 11 bases between the germline ends. CDR3 coding DNA: TGTGCCAGCAGTTATGTGTTCGGGGCCGGGGAGCTGTTTTTT. This encodes CASSYVFGAGELFF.

This clonotype was counted many times. DNA of the CDR3: TGCAGCGTTGAAGGGAGCGGCTACAATGAGCAGTTCTTC. Protein product: CSVEGSGYNEQFF. J is TRBJ2-1 and V is TRBV29-1; possible D gene TRBD2, 5 bases. Between the trimmed V and J ends, which lost 1 base and 3 bases, there was a span of 7 bases. Germline V gene lookup returns CDR1 SQVTM and CDR2 ANQGSEA. There are 13 residues in the CDR3.

This clonotype was counted ten times or more. The genes are TRBV3-1 and TRBJ1-3, with D unclear. The V gene's germline CDR1 is LGHDT and CDR2 YNNKEL (reference sequence). This CDR3 is built from 16 residues. The germline V and J ends were trimmed by 5 bases and 2 bases, with 16 bases remaining between them. Here the CDR3 reads CASSAEIGFTGNTIYF. The CDR3 bases are TGTGCCAGCAGCGCAGAAATAGGGTTTACTGGAAACACCATATATTTT.

This clonotype has more than one count but fewer than ten. The rearrangement uses TRBV28 and TRBJ1-2; TRBD1 is a possible D gene (6 bases). Trimming cost V 6 bases and J 5 bases, with 16 bases left between them. Germline-derived CDR1 and CDR2 are MDHEN and SYDVKM. This CDR3 has 14 residues. The CDR3 nucleotides are TGTGCCAGCAGATATATGGGGACACTTTATGGCTACACCTTC. Protein sequence: CASRYMGTLYGYTF.

This clonotype was seen ten or more times. This sequence joins TRBV29-1 and TRBJ2-3, with TRBD2 as a possible D gene (7 bases). This CDR3 region has 15 residues. CDR1 is SQVTM, CDR2 ANQGSEA, per germline. V gave up 3 bases and J gave up 2 bases, with 15 bases separating them. The CDR3 sequence is CSVEGGRGVTDTQYF. The CDR3 DNA reads TGCAGCGTTGAGGGGGGGCGAGGGGTCACAGATACGCAGTATTTT.

In this sample, this clonotype turned up many times. CDR3 bases: TGTGCCAGCAGCTTAGTTTCACTAGCGGGGGATACGCAGTATTTT. Amino acids: CASSLVSLAGDTQYF. The chain combines TRBV7-9 with TRBJ2-3, with 10 bases matching TRBD2. CDR1 and CDR2 from the germline V gene are SEHNR and FQNEAQ (reference sequence). There are 15 residues in the CDR3. The ends lost 1 base at V and 6 bases at J; junction bases unmatched: 4.

As for this clonotype: A much bigger clone sits one base away, suggesting this may be a read error. V gene TRBV15 combines with J gene TRBJ2-2, with D uncertain. The CDR3 sequence is 14 residues long. Germline loops: CDR1 LNHNV, CDR2 YYDKDF (reference sequence). V was cut by 4 bases and J by 2 bases, with 8 bases left in between. CDR3 sequence (DNA): TGTGCCACCAGCACCCGGGCTAACACCGGGGAGCTGTTTTTT. Residues: CATSTRANTGELFF.

This clonotype was detected a few times. V usage is TRBV4-1 and J usage is TRBJ2-3, with 9 bases identical to TRBD2. Germline values: CDR1 MGHRA, CDR2 YSYEKL. The CDR3 is made up of 16 amino acids. Losses at the gene ends were 3 bases for V and 0 bases for J; bases not matched to a gene: 4. The CDR3: CASSHPAGGSTDTQYF. CDR3 nucleotides: TGCGCCAGCAGCCACCCAGCGGGGGGTAGCACAGATACGCAGTATTTT.

This clonotype was seen at least ten times. The rearrangement links TRBV4-3 to TRBJ2-3, with 10 bases fitting TRBD1. This CDR3 has 15 residues. The J segment lost 4 bases and the V segment lost 4 bases, leaving 5 bases of the junction unmatched. Germline V CDR1 and CDR2: LGHNA, YSLEER. CDR3 nucleotides: TGCGCCAGCAGCCTCGGGACAGGGGACGCAGATACGCAGTATTTT. The encoded protein is CASSLGTGDADTQYF.

This clonotype turned up a few times. The genes are TRBV4-3 and TRBJ2-6, with D maybe TRBD2 (6 bases). Germline V gene sequence: CDR1 LGHNA, CDR2 YSLEER. This CDR3 comprises 18 residues. The V and J ends lost 0 bases and 0 bases respectively, with 12 bases between them. CDR3 in DNA: TGCGCCAGCAGCCAAGAGGAGGGCCGCTTCTCTGGGGCCAACGTCCTGACTTTC. Translation: CASSQEEGRFSGANVLTF.

This clonotype has a handful of counts. The genes are TRBV13 and TRBJ2-5; no clear D. The CDR3 is 14 residues long. V shed 3 bases and J shed 1 base, with 9 bases lying between them. Germline assignment: CDR1 PRHDT and CDR2 FYEKMQ (reference sequence). The CDR3 nucleotides are TGTGCCAGCAGCTTTATTAGCCTCCAAGAGACCCAGTACTTC. It yields the protein CASSFISLQETQYF.

The J gene is TRBJ1-3, the V gene TRBV7-3; TRBD1 matches at 7 bases. CDR1 is SGHTA and CDR2 is FQGTGA in the germline V gene. The CDR3 loop spans 17 amino acids. The V gene end was trimmed by 3 bases and the J gene end by 0 bases; junction bases not matched to a gene: 8. The CDR3 is CASSFRQGSSSGNTIYF. CDR3 bases: TGTGCCAGCAGCTTTCGACAGGGCTCGAGCTCTGGAAACACCATATATTTT.

The chain employs TRBV5-6 and TRBJ2-1; D is unresolved. Trimming removed 0 bases from V and 10 bases from J, with 8 bases in between. In germline, CDR1 is SGHDT, CDR2 YYEEEE. The CDR3 loop spans 12 amino acids. CDR3 amino acids: CASSLEPLEQFF. The CDR3, as DNA: TGTGCCAGCAGCTTGGAGCCGCTAGAGCAGTTCTTC. Based on the CDR3 plus reference TRBV5-6 and TRBJ2-1, the full variable domain is DAGVTQSPTHLIKTRGQQVTLRCSPKSGHDTVSWYQQALGQGPQFIFQYYEEEERQRGNFPDRFSGHQFPNYSSELNVNALLLGDSALYLCASSLEPLEQFFGPGTRLTVL.

The V and J genes are TRBV7-9 and TRBJ2-1, with D perhaps assigned TRBD1 or TRBD2 (5 bases each). The V end lost 3 bases, the J end lost 9 bases, and 6 bases lay between the germline ends. Germline loops: CDR1 SEHNR, CDR2 FQNEAQ (reference sequence). The CDR3 totals 11 residues. The CDR3 protein is CASSFGGEQFF. Written as DNA, the CDR3 is TGTGCCAGCAGCTTTGGGGGTGAGCAGTTCTTC.

This clonotype was recorded many times. The chain links TRBV4-1 to TRBJ2-2; TRBD2 matches 9 bases. The CDR3 sequence is 16 residues long. Germline assignment: CDR1 MGHRA and CDR2 YSYEKL. After removal of 4 bases from V and 8 bases from J, the junction contained 11 bases not matched to a gene. The CDR3 protein is CASSRRLAVLAGELFF. The DNA for the CDR3 is TGCGCCAGCAGCCGTCGACTAGCGGTTCTAGCTGGGGAGCTGTTTTTT.

This clonotype showed up many times. V and J are TRBV4-1 and TRBJ2-3; 8 nucleotides align to TRBD2. V shed 6 bases and J 1 base; nucleotides not matched to a gene: 3. The CDR3 is 14 residues long. Per the germline V gene, CDR1 is MGHRA and CDR2 is YSYEKL. CDR3 nucleotide sequence: TGCGCCAGCAGACCAGCGGGGGGCACAGATACGCAGTATTTT. This sequence encodes CASRPAGGTDTQYF.

This clonotype was recorded a few times. The gene calls are TRBV4-1 and TRBJ2-7, with unresolved D. Trimming removed 1 base from V and 3 bases from J, with 4 bases in between. This CDR3 is built from 12 residues. Looked up from germline, CDR1 is MGHRA and CDR2 is YSYEKL. CDR3 amino acids: CASSQGNYEQYF. The CDR3 nucleotides read TGCGCCAGCAGCCAAGGGAACTACGAGCAGTACTTC.

V is TRBV3-1 and J is TRBJ2-7, with D possibly being TRBD1 (5 bases). The V gene lost 4 bases and the J gene lost 6 bases, with 10 bases spanning the gap. The CDR3 has 12 amino acids. Germline assignment: CDR1 LGHDT and CDR2 YNNKEL (reference sequence). The CDR3 nucleotides are TGTGCCAGCAGCCCCCCTGGGGCCGAGCAGTACTTC. Encoded protein: CASSPPGAEQYF.

The chain uses TRBV12-3 or TRBV12-4 and TRBJ1-4, with a weak D call TRBD1 (5 bases). CDR3 length: 13 residues. The V end was cut by 0 bases, the J end by 11 bases, with 10 bases between. CDR3 residues: CASSLARQPKLFF. For the CDR3, the DNA is TGTGCCAGCAGTTTAGCGCGACAGCCCAAACTGTTTTTT.

This clonotype was seen a handful of times. The genes are TRBV6-2 or TRBV6-3 and TRBJ2-2; D may be TRBD1 or TRBD2 (5 bases each). The ends were cut back, 4 bases at V and 0 bases at J, with 15 bases in the middle. CDR1 and CDR2 from the germline V gene are MNHEY and SVGEGT. The CDR3 is made up of 17 amino acids. The CDR3 loop is CASSSIVGTANTGELFF. CDR3 DNA: TGTGCCAGCAGTTCCATCGTAGGGACCGCGAACACCGGGGAGCTGTTTTTT.

The chain uses TRBV20-1 and TRBJ1-5; D unresolved. The CDR3 covers 12 residues. The germline V and J ends were trimmed by 6 bases and 0 bases, with 6 bases remaining between them. Germline V gene lookup returns CDR1 DFQATT and CDR2 SNEGSKA (reference sequence). CDR3 region: CSACDSNQPQHF. The CDR3 DNA reads as TGCAGTGCCTGCGATAGCAATCAGCCCCAGCATTTT.

This clonotype has at least ten counts. The V gene is TRBV6-4, the J gene TRBJ2-1; 7 bases agree with TRBD1. Germline values: CDR1 MRHNA, CDR2 SNTAGT. This CDR3 spans 17 amino acids. Trimming cost V 8 bases and J 0 bases; bases outside gene matches: 13. The CDR3, as DNA: TGTGCCAGCCCCGGGGCCCACACAGGGGACTCCTACAATGAGCAGTTCTTC. Its protein is CASPGAHTGDSYNEQFF.